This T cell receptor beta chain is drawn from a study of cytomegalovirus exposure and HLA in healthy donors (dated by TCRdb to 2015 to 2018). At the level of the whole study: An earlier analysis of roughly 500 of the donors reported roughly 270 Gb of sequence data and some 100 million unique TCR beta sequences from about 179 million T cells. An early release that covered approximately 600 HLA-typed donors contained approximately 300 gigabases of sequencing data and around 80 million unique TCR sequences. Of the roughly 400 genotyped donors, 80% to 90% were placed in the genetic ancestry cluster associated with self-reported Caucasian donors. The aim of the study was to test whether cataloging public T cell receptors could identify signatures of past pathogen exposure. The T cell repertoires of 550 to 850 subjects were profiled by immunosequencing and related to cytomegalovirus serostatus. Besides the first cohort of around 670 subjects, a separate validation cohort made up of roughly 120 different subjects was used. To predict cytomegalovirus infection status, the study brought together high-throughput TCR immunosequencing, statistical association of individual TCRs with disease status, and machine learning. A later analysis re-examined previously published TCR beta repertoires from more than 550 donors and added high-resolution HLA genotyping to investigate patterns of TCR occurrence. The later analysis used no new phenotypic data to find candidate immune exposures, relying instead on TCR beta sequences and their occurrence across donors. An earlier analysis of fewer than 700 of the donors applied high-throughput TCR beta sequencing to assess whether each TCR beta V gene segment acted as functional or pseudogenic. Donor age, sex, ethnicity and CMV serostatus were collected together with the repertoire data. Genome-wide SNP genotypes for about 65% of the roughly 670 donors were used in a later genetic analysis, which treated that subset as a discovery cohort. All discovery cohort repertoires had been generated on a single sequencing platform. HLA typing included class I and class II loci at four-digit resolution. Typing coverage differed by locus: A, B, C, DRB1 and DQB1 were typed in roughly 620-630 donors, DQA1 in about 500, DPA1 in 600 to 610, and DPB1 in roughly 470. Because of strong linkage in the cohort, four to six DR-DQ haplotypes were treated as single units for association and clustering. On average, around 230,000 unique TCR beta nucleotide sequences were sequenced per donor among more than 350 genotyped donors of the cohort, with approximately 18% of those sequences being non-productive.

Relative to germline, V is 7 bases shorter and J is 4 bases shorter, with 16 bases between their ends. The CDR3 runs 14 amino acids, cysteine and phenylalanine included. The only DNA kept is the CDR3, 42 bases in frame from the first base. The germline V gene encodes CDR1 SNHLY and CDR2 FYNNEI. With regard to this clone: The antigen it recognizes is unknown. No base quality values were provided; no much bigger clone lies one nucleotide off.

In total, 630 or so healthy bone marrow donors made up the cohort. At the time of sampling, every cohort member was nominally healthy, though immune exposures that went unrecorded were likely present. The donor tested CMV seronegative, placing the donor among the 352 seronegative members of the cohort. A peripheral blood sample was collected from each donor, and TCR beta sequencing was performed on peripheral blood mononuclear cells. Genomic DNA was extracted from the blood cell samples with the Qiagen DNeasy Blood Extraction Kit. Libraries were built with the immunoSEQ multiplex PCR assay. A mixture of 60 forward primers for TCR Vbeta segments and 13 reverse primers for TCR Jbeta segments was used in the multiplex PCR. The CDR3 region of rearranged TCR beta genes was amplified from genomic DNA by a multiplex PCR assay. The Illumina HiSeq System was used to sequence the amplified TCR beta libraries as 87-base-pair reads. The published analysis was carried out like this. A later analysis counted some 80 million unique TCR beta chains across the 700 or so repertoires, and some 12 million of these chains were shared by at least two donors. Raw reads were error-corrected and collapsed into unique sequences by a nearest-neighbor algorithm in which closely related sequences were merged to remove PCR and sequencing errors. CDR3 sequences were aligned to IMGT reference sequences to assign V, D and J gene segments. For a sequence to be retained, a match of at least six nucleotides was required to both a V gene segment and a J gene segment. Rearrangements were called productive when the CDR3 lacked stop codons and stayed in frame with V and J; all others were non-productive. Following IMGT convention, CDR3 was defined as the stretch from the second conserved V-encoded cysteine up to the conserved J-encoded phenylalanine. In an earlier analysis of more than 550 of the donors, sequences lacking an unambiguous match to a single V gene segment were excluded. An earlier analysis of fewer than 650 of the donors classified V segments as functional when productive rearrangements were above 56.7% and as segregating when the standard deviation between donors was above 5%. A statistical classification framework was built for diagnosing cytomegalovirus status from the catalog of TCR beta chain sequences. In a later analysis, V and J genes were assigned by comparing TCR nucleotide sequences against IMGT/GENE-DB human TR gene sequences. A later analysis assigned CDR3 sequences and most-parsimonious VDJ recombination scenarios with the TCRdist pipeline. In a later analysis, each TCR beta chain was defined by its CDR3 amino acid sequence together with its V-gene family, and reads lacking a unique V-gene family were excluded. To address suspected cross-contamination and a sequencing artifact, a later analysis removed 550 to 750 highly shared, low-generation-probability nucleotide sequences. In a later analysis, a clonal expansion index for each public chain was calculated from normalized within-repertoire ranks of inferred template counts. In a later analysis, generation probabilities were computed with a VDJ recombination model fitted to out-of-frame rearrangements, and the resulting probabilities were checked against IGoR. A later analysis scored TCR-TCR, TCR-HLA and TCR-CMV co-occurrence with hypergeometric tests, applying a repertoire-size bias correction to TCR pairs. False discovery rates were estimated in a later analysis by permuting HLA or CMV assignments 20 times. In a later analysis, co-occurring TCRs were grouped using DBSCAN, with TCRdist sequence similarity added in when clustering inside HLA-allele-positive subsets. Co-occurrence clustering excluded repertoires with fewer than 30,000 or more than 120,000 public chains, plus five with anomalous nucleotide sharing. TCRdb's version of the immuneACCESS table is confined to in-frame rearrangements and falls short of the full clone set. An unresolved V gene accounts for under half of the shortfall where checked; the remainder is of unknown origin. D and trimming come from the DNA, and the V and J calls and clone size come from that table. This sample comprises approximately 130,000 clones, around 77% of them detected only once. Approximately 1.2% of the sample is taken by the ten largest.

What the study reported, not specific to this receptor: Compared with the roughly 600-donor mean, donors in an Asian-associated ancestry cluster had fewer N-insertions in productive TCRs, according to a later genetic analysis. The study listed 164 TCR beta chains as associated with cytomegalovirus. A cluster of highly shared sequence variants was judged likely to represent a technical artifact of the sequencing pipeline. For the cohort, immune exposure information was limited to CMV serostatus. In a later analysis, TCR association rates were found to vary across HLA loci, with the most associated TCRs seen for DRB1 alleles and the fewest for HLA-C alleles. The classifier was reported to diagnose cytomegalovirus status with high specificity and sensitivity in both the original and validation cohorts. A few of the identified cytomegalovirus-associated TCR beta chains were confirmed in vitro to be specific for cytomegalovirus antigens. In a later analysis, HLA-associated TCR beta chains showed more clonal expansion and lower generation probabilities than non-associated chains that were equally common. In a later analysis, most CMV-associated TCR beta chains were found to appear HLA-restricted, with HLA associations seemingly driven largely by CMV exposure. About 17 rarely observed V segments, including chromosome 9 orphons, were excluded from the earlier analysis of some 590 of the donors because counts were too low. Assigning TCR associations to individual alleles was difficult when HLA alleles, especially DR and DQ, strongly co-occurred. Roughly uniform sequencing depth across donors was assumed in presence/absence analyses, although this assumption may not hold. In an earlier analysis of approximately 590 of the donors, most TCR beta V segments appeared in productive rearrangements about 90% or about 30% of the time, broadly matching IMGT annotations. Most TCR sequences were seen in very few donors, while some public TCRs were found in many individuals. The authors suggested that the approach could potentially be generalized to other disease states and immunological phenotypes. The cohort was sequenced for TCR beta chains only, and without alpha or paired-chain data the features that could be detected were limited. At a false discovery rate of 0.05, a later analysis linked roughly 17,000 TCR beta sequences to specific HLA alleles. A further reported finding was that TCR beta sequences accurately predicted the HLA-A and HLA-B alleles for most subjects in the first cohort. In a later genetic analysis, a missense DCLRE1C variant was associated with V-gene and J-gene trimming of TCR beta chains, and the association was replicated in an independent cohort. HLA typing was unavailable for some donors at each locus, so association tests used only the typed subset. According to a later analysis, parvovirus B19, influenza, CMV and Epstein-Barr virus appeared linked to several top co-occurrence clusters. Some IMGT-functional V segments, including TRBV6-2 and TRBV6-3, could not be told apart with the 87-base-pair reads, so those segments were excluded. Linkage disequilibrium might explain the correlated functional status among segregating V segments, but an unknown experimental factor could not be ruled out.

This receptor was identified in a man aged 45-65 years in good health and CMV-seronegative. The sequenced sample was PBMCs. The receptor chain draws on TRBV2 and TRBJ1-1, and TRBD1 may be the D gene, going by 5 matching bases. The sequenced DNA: TGTGCCAGCACATCAGAGACGGGGGGCACTGAAGCTTTCTTT. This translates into CASTSETGGTEAFF.